These 8 T cell receptor beta chains share one sample of origin, sequenced in a study of T cell responses to AZD1222 COVID-19 vaccine. Sequenced by immunoSEQ multiplex PCR; TCRdb stores in-frame clones only, minus some. The sample has fewer than 50,000 clones, roughly 91% seen once. The sample here was peripheral blood, taken 28 days after the second AZD1222 dose. The receptors originated from an adult who received the AZD1222 COVID-19 vaccine.

The rearrangement joins TRBV6-2 or TRBV6-3 to TRBJ2-3, with TRBD1 matching 8 bases. The V segment lost 2 bases and the J segment 6 bases; nucleotides outside the gene matches: 10. Germline loops: CDR1 MNHEY, CDR2 SVGEGT. The CDR3 runs to 16 residues. Here the CDR3 reads CASSYGQGAKGDTQYF. CDR3 DNA: TGTGCCAGCAGTTACGGGCAGGGGGCTAAAGGGGATACGCAGTATTTT.

The genes are TRBV6-5 and TRBJ1-3, with TRBD1 matching over 9 bases. Germline V CDR1 and CDR2: MNHEY, SVGAGI. Trimming removed 5 bases from V and 2 bases from J; junction bases left unmatched: 4. The CDR3 extends over 15 amino acids. The CDR3 protein is CASSLQGATGNTIYF. The DNA of the CDR3 is TGTGCCAGCAGTCTACAGGGGGCAACTGGAAACACCATATATTTT.

This chain uses TRBV12-3 or TRBV12-4 with TRBJ1-6, with D possibly being TRBD1 (5 bases). V was cut by 10 bases and J by 7 bases, with 14 bases left in between. The length of the CDR3 is 13 residues. The CDR3 bases are TGTGCCACCACACAGGCCCAAAATTCACCCCTCCACTTT. It codes for CATTQAQNSPLHF.

The chain links TRBV19 to TRBJ2-7, with unresolved D. This CDR3 has 14 residues. Between the trimmed V and J ends, which lost 2 bases and 3 bases, there was a span of 11 bases. The germline gives CDR1 LNHDA, CDR2 SQIVND (reference sequence). The DNA for the CDR3 is TGTGCCAGTAGTATACAGCTCGGCTTCTACGAGCAGTACTTC. Translated: CASSIQLGFYEQYF.

The V gene is TRBV5-8, the J gene TRBJ1-2; D gene uncertain. The germline CDR1 and CDR2 sequences are SGHTS and YDEGEE. The CDR3 extends over 14 amino acids. Trimming removed 0 bases at V and 1 base at J, with 7 bases between. CDR3 in DNA: TGTGCCAGCAGCTTGGGACACAGTAACTATGGCTACACCTTC. Translated: CASSLGHSNYGYTF.

The chain combines TRBV7-2 with TRBJ2-2, with 8 bases matching TRBD1. This CDR3 has 17 amino acids. Looked up from germline, CDR1 is SGHTA and CDR2 is FQGNSA. Trimming removed 6 bases from V and 3 bases from J; junction bases left unmatched: 12. The CDR3 sequence: CASRKGGTGGHTGELFF. DNA of the CDR3: TGTGCCAGCAGAAAAGGCGGGACAGGCGGCCACACCGGGGAGCTGTTTTTT.

The chain joins TRBV2 to TRBJ1-2; D is possibly TRBD1 (5 bases). The germline CDR1 and CDR2 sequences are SNHLY and FYNNEI. Trimming took 2 bases from V and 4 from J, leaving 8 bases between them. The CDR3 contains 13 residues. In nucleotides, the CDR3 is TGTGCCAGCAGTGAAAGCGGGACCTATGGCTACACCTTC. This translates into CASSESGTYGYTF.

V gene TRBV15 combines with J gene TRBJ1-5; tentatively, D is TRBD1 (5 bases). V was pared by 5 bases and J by 6 bases, with 23 bases between. Germline V gene sequence: CDR1 LNHNV, CDR2 YYDKDF (reference sequence). The CDR3 is 17 residues long. Here the CDR3 reads CATSGTPKGRVGQPQHF. The CDR3 DNA is TGTGCCACCAGCGGCACACCTAAGGGGCGGGTGGGTCAGCCCCAGCATTTT. Looking up the rest from reference TRBV15 and TRBJ1-5 gives the full variable domain: DAMVIQNPRYQVTQFGKPVTLSCSQTLNHNVMYWYQQKSSQAPKLLFHYYDKDFNNEADTPDNFQSRRPNTSFCFLDIRSPGLGDTAMYLCATSGTPKGRVGQPQHFGDGTRLSIL.